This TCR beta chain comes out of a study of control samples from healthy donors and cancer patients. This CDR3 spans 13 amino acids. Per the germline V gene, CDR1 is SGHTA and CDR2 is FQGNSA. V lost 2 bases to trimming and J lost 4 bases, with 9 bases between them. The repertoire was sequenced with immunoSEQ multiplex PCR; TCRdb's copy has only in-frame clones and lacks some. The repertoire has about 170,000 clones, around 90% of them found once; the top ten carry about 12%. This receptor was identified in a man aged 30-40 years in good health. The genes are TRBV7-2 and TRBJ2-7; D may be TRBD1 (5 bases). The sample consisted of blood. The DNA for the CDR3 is TGTGCCAGCAGCTTAAACCCAGGGTACGAGCAGTACTTC. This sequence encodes CASSLNPGYEQYF.